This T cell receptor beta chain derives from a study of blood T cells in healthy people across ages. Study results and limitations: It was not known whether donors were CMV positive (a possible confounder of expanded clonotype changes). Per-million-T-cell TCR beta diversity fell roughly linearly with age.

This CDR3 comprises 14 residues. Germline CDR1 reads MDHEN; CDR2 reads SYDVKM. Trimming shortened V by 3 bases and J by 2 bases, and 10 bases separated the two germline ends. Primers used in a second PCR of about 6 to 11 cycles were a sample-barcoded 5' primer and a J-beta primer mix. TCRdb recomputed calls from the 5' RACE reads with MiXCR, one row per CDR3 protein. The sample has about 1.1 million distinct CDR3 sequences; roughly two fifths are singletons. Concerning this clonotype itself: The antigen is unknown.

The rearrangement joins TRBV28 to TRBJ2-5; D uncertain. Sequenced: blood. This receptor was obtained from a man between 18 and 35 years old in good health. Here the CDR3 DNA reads TGTGCCAGCAGTTTTCCCTCCCAGCAAGAGACCCAGTACTTC. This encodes CASSFPSQQETQYF.